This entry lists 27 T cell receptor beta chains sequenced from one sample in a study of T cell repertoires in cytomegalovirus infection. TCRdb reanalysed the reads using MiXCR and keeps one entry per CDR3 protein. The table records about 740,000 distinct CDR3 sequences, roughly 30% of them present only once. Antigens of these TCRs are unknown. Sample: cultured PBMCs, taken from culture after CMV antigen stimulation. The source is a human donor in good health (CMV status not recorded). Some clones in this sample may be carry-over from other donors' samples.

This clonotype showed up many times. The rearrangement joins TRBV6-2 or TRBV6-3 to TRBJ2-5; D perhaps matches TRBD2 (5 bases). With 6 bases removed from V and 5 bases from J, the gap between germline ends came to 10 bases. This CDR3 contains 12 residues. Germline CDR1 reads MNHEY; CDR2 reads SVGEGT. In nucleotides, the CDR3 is TGTGCCAGCAGCTTGCCGGGGGAGACCCAGTACTTC. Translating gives CASSLPGETQYF.

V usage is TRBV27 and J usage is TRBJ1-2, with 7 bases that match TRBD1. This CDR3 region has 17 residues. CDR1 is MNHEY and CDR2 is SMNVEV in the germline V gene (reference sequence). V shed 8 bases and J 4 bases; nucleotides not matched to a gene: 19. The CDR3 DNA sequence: TGTGCCAGCCTGGACCTGACAGGGAATATACCTGGCTATGGCTACACCTTC. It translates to CASLDLTGNIPGYGYTF.

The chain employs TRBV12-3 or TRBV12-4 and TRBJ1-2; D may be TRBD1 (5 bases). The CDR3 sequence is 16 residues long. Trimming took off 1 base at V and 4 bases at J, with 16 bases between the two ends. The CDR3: CASSLDPGLLSYGYTF. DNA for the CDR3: TGTGCCAGCAGTTTAGATCCGGGACTCCTCTCCTATGGCTACACCTTC.

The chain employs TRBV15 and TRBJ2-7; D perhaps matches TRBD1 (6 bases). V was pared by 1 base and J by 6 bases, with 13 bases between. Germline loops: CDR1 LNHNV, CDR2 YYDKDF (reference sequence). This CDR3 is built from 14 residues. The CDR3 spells CATSRVNLGGEQYF. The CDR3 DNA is TGTGCCACCAGCAGAGTGAATCTAGGGGGCGAGCAGTACTTC.

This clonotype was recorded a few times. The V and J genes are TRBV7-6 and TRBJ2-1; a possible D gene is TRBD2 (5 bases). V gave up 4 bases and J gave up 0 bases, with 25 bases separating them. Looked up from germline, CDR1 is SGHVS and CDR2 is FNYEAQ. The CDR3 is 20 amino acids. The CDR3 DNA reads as TGTGCCAGCAGCTCAGACCGGGTGGACGGGAAAAGCGGCTCCTACAATGAGCAGTTCTTC. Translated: CASSSDRVDGKSGSYNEQFF.

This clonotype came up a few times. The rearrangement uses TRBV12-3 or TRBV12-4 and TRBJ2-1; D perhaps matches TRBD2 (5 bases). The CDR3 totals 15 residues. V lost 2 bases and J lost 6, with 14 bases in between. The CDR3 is CASSLLLVGSNEQFF. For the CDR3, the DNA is TGTGCCAGCAGTTTATTACTAGTCGGTAGCAATGAGCAGTTCTTC.

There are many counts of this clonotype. CDR3 DNA sequence: TGTGCCAGCAGCTTAGTACCGGGTGGCGAGCAGTACTTC. Its translation: CASSLVPGGEQYF. The chain carries TRBV7-2 and TRBJ2-7; D remains ambiguous. The CDR3 is 13 residues long. With 1 base removed from V and 6 bases from J, the gap between germline ends came to 10 bases. The germline CDR1 and CDR2 sequences are SGHTA and FQGNSA. Full variable domain (remainder filled in from reference TRBV7-2 and TRBJ2-7): GAGVSQSPSNKVTEKGKDVELRCDPISGHTALYWYRQSLGQGLEFLIYFQGNSAPDKSGLPSDRFSAERTGGSVSTLTIQRTQQEDSAVYLCASSLVPGGEQYFGPGTRLTVT.

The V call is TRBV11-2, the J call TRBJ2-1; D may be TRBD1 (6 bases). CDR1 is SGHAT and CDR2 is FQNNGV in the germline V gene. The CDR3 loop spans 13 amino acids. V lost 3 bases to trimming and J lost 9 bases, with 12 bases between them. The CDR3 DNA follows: TGTGCCAGCAGCTTCTCTACAGGGCTTGAGCAGTTCTTC. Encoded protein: CASSFSTGLEQFF.

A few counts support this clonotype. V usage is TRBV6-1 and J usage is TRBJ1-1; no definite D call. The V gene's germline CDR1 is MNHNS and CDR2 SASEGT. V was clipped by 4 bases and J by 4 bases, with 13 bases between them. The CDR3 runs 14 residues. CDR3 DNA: TGTGCCAGCAGTGGCTCCCGGGTGGTCACTGAAGCTTTCTTT. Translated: CASSGSRVVTEAFF.

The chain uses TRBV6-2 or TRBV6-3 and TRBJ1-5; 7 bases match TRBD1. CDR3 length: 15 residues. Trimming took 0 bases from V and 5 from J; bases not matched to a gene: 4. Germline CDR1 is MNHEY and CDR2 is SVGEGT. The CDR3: CASSYSTGRHQPQHF. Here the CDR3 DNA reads TGTGCCAGCAGTTACTCGACAGGGAGACATCAGCCCCAGCATTTT.

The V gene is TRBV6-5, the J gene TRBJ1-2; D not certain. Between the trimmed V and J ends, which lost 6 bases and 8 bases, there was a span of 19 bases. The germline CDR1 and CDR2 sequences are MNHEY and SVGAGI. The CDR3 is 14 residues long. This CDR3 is CASRIIGRVGGYTF. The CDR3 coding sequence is TGTGCCAGCAGAATAATCGGGAGGGTTGGCGGCTACACCTTC.

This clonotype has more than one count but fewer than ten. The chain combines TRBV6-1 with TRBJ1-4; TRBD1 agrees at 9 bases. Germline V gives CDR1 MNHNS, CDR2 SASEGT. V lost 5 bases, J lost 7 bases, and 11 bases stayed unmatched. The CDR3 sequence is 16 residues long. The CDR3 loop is CASSSDRGDHGEKLFF. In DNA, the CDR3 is TGTGCCAGCAGTTCGGACAGGGGAGATCATGGTGAAAAACTGTTTTTT.

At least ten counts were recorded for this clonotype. CDR3 sequence (DNA): TGTGCCAGCAGCTTAGGACCAGGGCAAGAGACCCAGTACTTC. It encodes CASSLGPGQETQYF. The rearrangement links TRBV7-2 to TRBJ2-5; a weak D match, TRBD1 (5 bases). The CDR3 consists of 14 residues. Trimming took 1 base from V and 2 from J, leaving 8 bases between them. Germline CDR1 SGHTA, CDR2 FQGNSA.

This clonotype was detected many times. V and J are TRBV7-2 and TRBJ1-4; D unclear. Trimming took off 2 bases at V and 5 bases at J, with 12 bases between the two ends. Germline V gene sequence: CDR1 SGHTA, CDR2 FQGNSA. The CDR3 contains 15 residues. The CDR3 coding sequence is TGTGCCAGCAGCTTATTGGCTGAGAAAAATGAAAAACTGTTTTTT. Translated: CASSLLAEKNEKLFF.

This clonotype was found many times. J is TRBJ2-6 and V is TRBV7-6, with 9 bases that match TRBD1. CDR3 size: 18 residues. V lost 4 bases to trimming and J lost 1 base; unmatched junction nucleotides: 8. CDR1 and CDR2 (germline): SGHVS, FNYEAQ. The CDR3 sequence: CASSYTTQGASGANVLTF. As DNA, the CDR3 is TGTGCCAGCAGCTATACGACACAGGGGGCTTCTGGGGCCAACGTCCTGACTTTC.

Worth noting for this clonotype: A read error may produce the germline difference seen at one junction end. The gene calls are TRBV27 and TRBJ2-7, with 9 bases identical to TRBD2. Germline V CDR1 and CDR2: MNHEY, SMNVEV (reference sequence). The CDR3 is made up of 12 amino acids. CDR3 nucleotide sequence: TGTGCCAGCAGTTTATATGGGACTAGCAACCGCTTC. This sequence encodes CASSLYGTSNRF.

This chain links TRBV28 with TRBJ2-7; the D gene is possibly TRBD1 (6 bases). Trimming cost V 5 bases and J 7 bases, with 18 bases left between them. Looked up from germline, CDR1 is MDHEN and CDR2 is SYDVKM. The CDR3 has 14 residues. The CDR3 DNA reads TGTGCCAGCAGTCCGCCGGTGGGGGCGCGTGAGCAGTACTTC. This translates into CASSPPVGAREQYF.

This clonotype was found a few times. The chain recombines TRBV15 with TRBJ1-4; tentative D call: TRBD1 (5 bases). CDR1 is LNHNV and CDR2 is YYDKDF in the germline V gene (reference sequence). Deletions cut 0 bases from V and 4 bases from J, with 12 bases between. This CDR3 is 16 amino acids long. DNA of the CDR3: TGTGCCACCAGCAGAGATGAGAGGGGCCTTAATGAAAAACTGTTTTTT. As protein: CATSRDERGLNEKLFF.

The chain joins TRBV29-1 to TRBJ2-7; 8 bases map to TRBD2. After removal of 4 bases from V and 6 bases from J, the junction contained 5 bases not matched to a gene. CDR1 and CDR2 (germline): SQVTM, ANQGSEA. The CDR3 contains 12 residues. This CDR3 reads CSVGTGRGEQYF. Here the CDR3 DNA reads TGCAGCGTTGGAACCGGGAGGGGCGAGCAGTACTTC.

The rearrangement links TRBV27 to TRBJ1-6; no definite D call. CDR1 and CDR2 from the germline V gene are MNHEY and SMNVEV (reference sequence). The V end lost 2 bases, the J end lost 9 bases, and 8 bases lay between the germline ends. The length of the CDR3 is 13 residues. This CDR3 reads CASSLRSLSPLHF. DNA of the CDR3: TGTGCCAGCAGTTTAAGAAGCCTTTCACCCCTCCACTTT.

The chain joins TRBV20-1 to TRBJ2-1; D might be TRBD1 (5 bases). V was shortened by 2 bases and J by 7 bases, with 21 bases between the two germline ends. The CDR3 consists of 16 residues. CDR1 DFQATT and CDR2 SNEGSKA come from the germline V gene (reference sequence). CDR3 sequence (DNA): TGCAGTGCTAGATCTTACAGGCAGGGCGGTAGGAATGAGCAGTTCTTC. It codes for CSARSYRQGGRNEQFF.

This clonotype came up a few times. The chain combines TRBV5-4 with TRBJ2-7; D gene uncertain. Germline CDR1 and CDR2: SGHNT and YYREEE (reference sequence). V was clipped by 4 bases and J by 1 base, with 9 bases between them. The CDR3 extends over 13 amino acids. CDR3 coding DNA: TGTGCCAGCAGCGATCCGCGTTCCTACGAGCAGTACTTC. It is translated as CASSDPRSYEQYF.

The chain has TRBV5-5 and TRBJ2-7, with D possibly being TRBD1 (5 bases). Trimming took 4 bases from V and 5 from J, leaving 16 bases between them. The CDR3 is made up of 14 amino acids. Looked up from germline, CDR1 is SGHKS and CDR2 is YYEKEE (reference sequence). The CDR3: CASSQRAGLHEQYF. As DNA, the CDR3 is TGTGCCAGCAGCCAACGGGCAGGGCTCCACGAGCAGTACTTC.

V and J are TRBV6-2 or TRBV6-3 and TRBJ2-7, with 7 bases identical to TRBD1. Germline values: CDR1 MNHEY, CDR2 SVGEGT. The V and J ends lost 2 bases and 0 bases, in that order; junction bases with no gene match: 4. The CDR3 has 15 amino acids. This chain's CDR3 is CASSYDRASSYEQYF. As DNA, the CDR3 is TGTGCCAGCAGTTACGACAGGGCGAGCTCCTACGAGCAGTACTTC.

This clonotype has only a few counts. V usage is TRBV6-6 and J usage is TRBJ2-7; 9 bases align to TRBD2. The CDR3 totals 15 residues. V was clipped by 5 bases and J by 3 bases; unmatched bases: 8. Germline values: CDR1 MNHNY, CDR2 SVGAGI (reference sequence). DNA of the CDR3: TGTGCCAGCAGTGGCCCAGCGGGGGGCCTCTACGAGCAGTACTTC. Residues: CASSGPAGGLYEQYF.

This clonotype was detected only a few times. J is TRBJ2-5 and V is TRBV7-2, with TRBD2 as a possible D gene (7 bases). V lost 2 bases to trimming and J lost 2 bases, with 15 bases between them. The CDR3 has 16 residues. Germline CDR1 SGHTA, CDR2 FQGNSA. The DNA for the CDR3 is TGTGCCAGCAGCTTACGTGGCGGGGGCGTTCAAGAGACCCAGTACTTC. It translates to CASSLRGGGVQETQYF. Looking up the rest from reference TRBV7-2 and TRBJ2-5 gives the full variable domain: GAGVSQSPSNKVTEKGKDVELRCDPISGHTALYWYRQSLGQGLEFLIYFQGNSAPDKSGLPSDRFSAERTGGSVSTLTIQRTQQEDSAVYLCASSLRGGGVQETQYFGPGTRLLVL.

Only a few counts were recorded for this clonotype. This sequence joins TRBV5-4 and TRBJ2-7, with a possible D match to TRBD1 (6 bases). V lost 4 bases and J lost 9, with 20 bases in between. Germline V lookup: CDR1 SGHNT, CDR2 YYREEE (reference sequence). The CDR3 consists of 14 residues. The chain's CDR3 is CASSPAQGIGGQYF. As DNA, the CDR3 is TGTGCCAGCAGCCCTGCTCAGGGGATTGGGGGGCAGTACTTC.